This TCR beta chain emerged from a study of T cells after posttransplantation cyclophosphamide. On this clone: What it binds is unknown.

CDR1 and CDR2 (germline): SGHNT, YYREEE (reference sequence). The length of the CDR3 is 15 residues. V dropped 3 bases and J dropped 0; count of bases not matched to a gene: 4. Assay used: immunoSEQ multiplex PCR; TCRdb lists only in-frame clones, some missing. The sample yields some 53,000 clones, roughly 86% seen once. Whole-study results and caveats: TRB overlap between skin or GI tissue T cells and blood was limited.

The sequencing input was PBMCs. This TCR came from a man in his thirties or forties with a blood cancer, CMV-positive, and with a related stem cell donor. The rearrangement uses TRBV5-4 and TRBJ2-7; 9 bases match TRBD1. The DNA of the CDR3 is TGTGCCAGCAGCTCCACAGGGGGCTTCTCCTACGAGCAGTACTTC. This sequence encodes CASSSTGGFSYEQYF.